This is a list of T cell receptor beta chains from one sample in a study of T-cell memory formation after mild COVID-19. TCRdb re-called the 5' RACE reads through MiXCR, storing one row per CDR3 protein. The sample carries 180,000 or so distinct CDR3 sequences, roughly 10% recorded once. The source material was PBMCs or a T cell subset sorted from them (not recorded which). These TCRs come from a man younger than 35 who had mild COVID-19 (a few samples of this study predate the infection). Cell type and time point are not known. CDR3s include the opening cysteine and the closing phenylalanine or tryptophan. A D gene is named only where the DNA matches it firmly. A row's size may be missing; if present it is once, few, many or a size class.

cdr3_length j_call d_call clone_size v_call cdr3_aa cdr3_nt
13 TRBJ1-5 . few TRBV20-1 CSADPTGFQPQHF TGCAGTGCGGACCCAACAGGATTTCAGCCCCAGCATTTT
13 TRBJ2-1 . . TRBV5-1 CASSIADDNEQFF TGCGCCAGCAGCATAGCGGACGACAATGAGCAGTTCTTC
14 TRBJ2-3 . . TRBV5-5 CASSSAGWSDTQYF TGTGCCAGCAGCTCGGCCGGCTGGTCCGATACGCAGTATTTT
14 TRBJ1-2 . once TRBV3-1 CASSPPGGDYGYTF TGTGCCAGCAGCCCTCCCGGGGGGGACTATGGCTACACCTTC
14 TRBJ1-1 TRBD1 . TRBV6-1 CASSATGATTEAFF TGTGCCAGCAGCGCCACAGGGGCCACGACTGAAGCTTTCTTT
13 TRBJ1-6 . many TRBV29-1 CSVGASSDSPLHF TGCAGCGTTGGTGCCAGCTCCGATTCACCCCTCCACTTT
14 TRBJ1-5 . once TRBV3-1 CASSISGFGQPQHF TGTGCCAGCAGCATTTCTGGGTTCGGTCAGCCCCAGCATTTT
14 TRBJ2-7 . few TRBV7-2 CASSLDDRTYEQYF TGTGCCAGCAGCCTAGATGACAGAACCTACGAGCAGTACTTC
13 TRBJ1-5 . . TRBV15 CATSRASYQPQHF TGTGCCACCAGCAGAGCGTCGTATCAGCCCCAGCATTTT
15 TRBJ2-2 . . TRBV6-1 CASRPREAYTGELFF TGTGCCAGCAGGCCCCGGGAAGCCTACACCGGGGAGCTGTTTTTT
14 TRBJ2-7 . . TRBV5-4 CASSLADEGGEQYF TGTGCCAGCAGCTTGGCCGACGAGGGCGGCGAGCAGTACTTC
14 TRBJ2-5 . . TRBV7-2 CASARQGGEVTQYF TGTGCCAGCGCGAGACAGGGAGGTGAGGTGACCCAGTACTTC
13 TRBJ2-7 TRBD1 few TRBV5-1 CASSEGTAYEQYF TGCGCCAGCAGCGAGGGGACAGCCTACGAGCAGTACTTC
15 TRBJ1-5 . many TRBV20-1 CSARERIGINQPQHF TGCAGTGCTAGAGAAAGGATAGGGATTAATCAGCCCCAGCATTTT
14 TRBJ1-2 . . TRBV7-9 CASSLWGSPDSYTF TGTGCCAGCAGCTTATGGGGCTCCCCGGACAGCTACACCTTC
12 TRBJ2-2 . . TRBV9 CASSPHTGELFF TGTGCCAGCAGCCCCCACACCGGGGAGCTGTTTTTT
13 TRBJ1-2 . many TRBV4-3 CASSQDRSHGYTF TGCGCCAGCAGCCAAGATCGGTCCCATGGCTACACCTTC
13 TRBJ2-5 . few TRBV28 CASSPVVQETQYF TGTGCCAGCAGCCCCGTTGTCCAAGAGACCCAGTACTTC
13 TRBJ1-2 . many TRBV5-1 CASRQNYDYGYTF TGCGCCAGCAGGCAGAATTATGACTATGGCTACACCTTC
14 TRBJ2-6 . few TRBV29-1 CSLGRYSGANVLTF TGCAGCCTTGGACGGTACTCTGGGGCCAACGTCCTGACTTTC
14 TRBJ2-4 . few TRBV20-1 CSARDGLAKNIQYF TGCAGTGCTAGAGATGGCTTAGCCAAAAACATTCAGTACTTC
17 TRBJ2-3 . few TRBV4-3 CASSQDLPGGGTDTQYF TGCGCCAGCAGCCAAGACTTACCTGGAGGGGGCACAGATACGCAGTATTTT
11 TRBJ2-5 . few TRBV29-1 CSVEVLETQYF TGCAGCGTTGAGGTATTGGAGACCCAGTACTTC
14 TRBJ1-2 TRBD1 few TRBV5-1 CASSFGTGEYGYTF TGCGCCAGCAGCTTCGGGACAGGGGAATATGGCTACACCTTC
13 TRBJ2-3 . few TRBV28 CASSRASADTQYF TGTGCCAGCAGTAGAGCAAGCGCAGATACGCAGTATTTT
15 TRBJ1-3 . . TRBV4-2 CASSSPLWSGNTIYF TGTGCCAGCAGCTCTCCCCTTTGGTCTGGAAACACCATATATTTT
13 TRBJ1-6 . few TRBV2 CASNPQGEEPLHF TGTGCCAGCAATCCTCAGGGAGAAGAACCCCTCCACTTT
14 TRBJ2-1 TRBD1 few TRBV29-1 CSVERTGEVNEQFF TGCAGCGTTGAAAGGACAGGGGAGGTAAATGAGCAGTTCTTC
13 TRBJ2-2 . many TRBV24-1 CATEGENTGELFF TGTGCCACCGAAGGGGAGAACACCGGGGAGCTGTTTTTT
14 TRBJ1-2 . . TRBV11-2 CASSRRGENYGYTF TGTGCCAGCAGCCGCCGGGGGGAAAACTATGGCTACACCTTC
13 TRBJ2-3 . many TRBV7-2 CASSLASGDTQYF TGTGCCAGCAGCTTAGCCTCGGGAGATACGCAGTATTTT
15 TRBJ2-3 TRBD1 few TRBV13 CASSLKGQGIDTQYF TGTGCCAGCAGCTTAAAGGGACAGGGTATCGATACGCAGTATTTT
15 TRBJ2-7 TRBD1 . TRBV6-1 CASSARGTASYEQYF TGTGCCAGCAGTGCGCGTGGGACAGCCAGCTACGAGCAGTACTTC
15 TRBJ2-2 TRBD2 few TRBV12-3/TRBV12-4 CASRLAGAFTGELFF TGTGCCAGCAGATTAGCGGGGGCCTTCACCGGGGAGCTGTTTTTT
18 TRBJ2-3 TRBD2 . TRBV6-5 CASSYEWRGARDGDTQYF TGTGCCAGCAGTTACGAGTGGCGGGGGGCCCGGGATGGGGATACGCAGTATTTT
13 TRBJ2-3 . . TRBV6-4 CASSTTGPGAQYF TGTGCCAGCAGCACAACAGGGCCAGGAGCGCAGTATTTT
16 TRBJ2-5 TRBD1 few TRBV7-8 CASTITGGQFGETQYF TGTGCCAGCACTATAACAGGGGGCCAGTTTGGAGAGACCCAGTACTTC
16 TRBJ1-5 TRBD1 . TRBV6-6 CASKTGTGAANQPQHF TGTGCCAGCAAGACCGGGACAGGGGCAGCGAATCAGCCCCAGCATTTT
15 TRBJ1-2 TRBD1 . TRBV5-1 CASSQNRGQAYGYTF TGCGCCAGCAGCCAAAACAGGGGGCAGGCCTATGGCTACACCTTC
13 TRBJ1-2 . few TRBV18 CASSGDGSTGYTF TGTGCCAGCTCCGGGGACGGATCAACTGGCTACACCTTC
13 TRBJ1-6 TRBD1 . TRBV20-1 CSALGQADSPLHF TGCAGTGCGCTGGGACAGGCCGATTCACCCCTCCACTTT
11 TRBJ1-4 . . TRBV20-1 CSAEGQLKFGF TGCAGTGCGGAGGGACAACTGAAATTCGGTTTT
15 TRBJ1-5 . few TRBV12-3/TRBV12-4 CASSRLGGGGQPQHF TGTGCCAGCAGTCGCCTCGGCGGGGGCGGTCAGCCCCAGCATTTT
14 TRBJ1-4 . . TRBV20-1 CSARSGGTNEKLFF TGCAGTGCTAGAAGTGGGGGGACTAATGAAAAACTGTTTTTT
10 TRBJ2-1 . few TRBV20-1 CSARRPEQFF TGCAGTGCTAGAAGACCTGAGCAGTTCTTC
15 TRBJ2-2 TRBD1 many TRBV20-1 CSAIKGTGGTGELFF TGCAGTGCTATCAAAGGGACAGGGGGCACCGGGGAGCTGTTTTTT
17 TRBJ2-3 TRBD2 . TRBV3-1 CASSRQPSGQSTDTQYF TGTGCCAGCAGCCGCCAACCTAGCGGGCAAAGCACAGATACGCAGTATTTT
15 TRBJ2-2 . few TRBV18 CASSPPLTRTGELFF TGTGCCAGCTCACCACCTCTCACTCGCACCGGGGAGCTGTTTTTT
15 TRBJ2-3 TRBD2 . TRBV9 CASSGSGGSTDTQYF TGTGCCAGCAGTGGCAGCGGGGGGAGCACAGATACGCAGTATTTT
13 TRBJ2-3 . few TRBV20-1 CSAYAPSTDTQYF TGCAGTGCGTACGCCCCCAGCACAGATACGCAGTATTTT
14 TRBJ2-5 TRBD2 many TRBV6-6 CASSLGLAGVRQDF TGTGCCAGCAGCTTGGGACTAGCGGGGGTCCGTCAGGACTTC
17 TRBJ2-3 . . TRBV7-2 CASSLGFRGTSTDTQYF TGTGCCAGCAGCTTAGGGTTCAGGGGAACCTCCACAGATACGCAGTATTTT
13 TRBJ2-5 . . TRBV11-2 CASRVATQETQYF TGTGCCAGCAGAGTGGCGACCCAAGAGACCCAGTACTTC